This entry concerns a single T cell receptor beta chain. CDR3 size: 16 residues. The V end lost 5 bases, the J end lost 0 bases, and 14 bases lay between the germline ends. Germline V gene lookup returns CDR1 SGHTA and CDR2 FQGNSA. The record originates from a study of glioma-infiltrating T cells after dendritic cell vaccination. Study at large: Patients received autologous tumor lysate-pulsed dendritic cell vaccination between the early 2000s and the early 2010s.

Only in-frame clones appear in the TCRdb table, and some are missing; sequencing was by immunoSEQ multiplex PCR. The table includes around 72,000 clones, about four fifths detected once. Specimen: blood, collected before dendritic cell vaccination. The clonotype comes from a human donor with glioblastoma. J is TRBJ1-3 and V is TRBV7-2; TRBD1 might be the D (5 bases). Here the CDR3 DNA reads TGTGCCAGCAGCCCCGCGAAGGGGATCTCTGGAAACACCATATATTTT. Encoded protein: CASSPAKGISGNTIYF.